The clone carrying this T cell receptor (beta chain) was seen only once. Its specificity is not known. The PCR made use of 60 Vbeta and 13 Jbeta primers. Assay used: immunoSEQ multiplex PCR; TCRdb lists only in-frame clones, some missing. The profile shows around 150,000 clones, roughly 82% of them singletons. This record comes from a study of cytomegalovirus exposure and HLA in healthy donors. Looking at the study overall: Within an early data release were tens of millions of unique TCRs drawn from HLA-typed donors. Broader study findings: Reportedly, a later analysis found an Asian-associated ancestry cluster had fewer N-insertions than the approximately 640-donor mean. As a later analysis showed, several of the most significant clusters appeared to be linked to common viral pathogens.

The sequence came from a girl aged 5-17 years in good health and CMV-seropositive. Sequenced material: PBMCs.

CDR3 nucleotide sequence: TGCAGCGTTGAGGGGAGCTCCTACGAGCAGTACTTC. Protein: CSVEGSSYEQYF. V and J are TRBV29-1 and TRBJ2-7; a possible D gene is TRBD2 (5 bases). CDR1 and CDR2 (germline): SQVTM, ANQGSEA. The CDR3 has 12 residues. With 3 bases removed from V and 0 bases from J, the gap between germline ends came to 6 bases.